This passage covers 23 T cell receptor beta chains from one sample sequenced in a study of T-cell reconstitution after alpha-beta-depleted transplantation in children. Unique molecular identifiers tagged the TCRbeta library. MiXCR was run by TCRdb on the PCR reads, yielding one entry per CDR3 protein. The top ten clones hold around a tenth of a sample with about 270,000 distinct CDR3 sequences, over 8% of them seen once. Sequenced material: PBMCs from the stem cell graft donor, taken from the stem cell graft. Receptors were obtained from a human donor who donated a stem cell graft to a child with SCID.

This chain links TRBV6-1 with TRBJ2-7; TRBD1 agrees at 8 bases. Germline trimming cut 3 bases from V and 0 bases from J; bases unmatched to any gene: 4. This CDR3 has 15 amino acids. The germline V gene encodes CDR1 MNHNS and CDR2 SASEGT. CDR3 coding DNA: TGTGCCAGCAGTGACTGGACAGGGACCTCCTACGAGCAGTACTTC. Encoded protein: CASSDWTGTSYEQYF.

This clonotype was seen at least ten times. V gene TRBV7-8 combines with J gene TRBJ2-3, with 7 bases that match TRBD2. The CDR3 consists of 16 residues. CDR1 and CDR2 from the germline V gene are SGHVS and FQNEAQ. The ends lost 2 bases at V and 0 bases at J; junction bases unmatched: 5. CDR3 protein: CASSLQIGGSTDTQYF. The CDR3 region has the DNA TGTGCCAGCAGCTTACAAATCGGGGGGAGCACAGATACGCAGTATTTT.

This clonotype has only a few counts. This rearrangement joins TRBV7-8 to TRBJ1-3; the D gene is possibly TRBD1 (5 bases). The germline gives CDR1 SGHVS, CDR2 FQNEAQ. The CDR3 has 15 amino acids. The V and J ends lost 2 bases and 6 bases respectively, with 14 bases between them. The CDR3 here is CASSLIGGLENTIYF. In DNA, the CDR3 is TGTGCCAGCAGCTTAATTGGGGGGTTGGAAAACACCATATATTTT.

This clonotype was picked up a small number of times. This chain connects TRBV12-3 or TRBV12-4 to TRBJ1-6; no clear D gene. This CDR3 contains 16 residues. Trimming removed 5 bases at V and 0 bases at J, with 11 bases between. Here the CDR3 reads CASSPTISSYNSPLHF. DNA of the CDR3: TGTGCCAGCAGTCCCACGATTTCCTCCTATAATTCACCCCTCCACTTT.

CDR3: CSARDARDQPQHF. The DNA of the CDR3 is TGCAGTGCTAGAGATGCGAGAGATCAGCCCCAGCATTTT. The rearrangement uses TRBV20-1 and TRBJ1-5, with D unresolved. The CDR3 consists of 13 residues. Per the germline V gene, CDR1 is DFQATT and CDR2 is SNEGSKA (reference sequence). Trimming left V 0 bases short and J 5 bases short, with 8 bases between.

The chain links TRBV5-1 to TRBJ2-7; tentative D call: TRBD2 (5 bases). The V gene lost 0 bases and the J gene lost 0 bases, with 13 bases spanning the gap. Germline V gene sequence: CDR1 SGHRS, CDR2 YFSETQ. This CDR3 has 16 amino acids. The CDR3 coding sequence is TGCGCCAGCAGCTTGGACGCCCTCGGAGGCTCCTACGAGCAGTACTTC. Translation gives CASSLDALGGSYEQYF.

J is TRBJ1-1 and V is TRBV10-3; 9 nucleotides line up with TRBD1. V gave up 2 bases and J gave up 5 bases; unmatched junction bases: 3. The CDR3 covers 14 residues. Germline values: CDR1 ENHRY, CDR2 SYGVKD. The CDR3 nucleotides are TGTGCCATCAGTGAGGGGACAGGGTTAACTGAAGCTTTCTTT. Its protein product is CAISEGTGLTEAFF.

This chain uses TRBV12-3 or TRBV12-4 with TRBJ2-1; TRBD1 aligns across 7 bases. This CDR3 comprises 14 residues. Losses at the gene ends were 4 bases for V and 10 bases for J; bases not matched to a gene: 10. Written as DNA, the CDR3 is TGTGCCAGCAGTTGGGACAGTAAAGTTGACGAGCAGTTCTTC. It encodes CASSWDSKVDEQFF.

This clonotype has just a few counts. The chain has TRBV29-1 and TRBJ2-5; 13 bases agree with TRBD2. CDR3 length: 15 residues. The J segment lost 3 bases and the V segment lost 8 bases, leaving 9 bases of the junction unmatched. Per germline, CDR1 SQVTM and CDR2 ANQGSEA. CDR3 loop: CSTPGTSGVEETQYF. CDR3 nucleotide sequence: TGCAGCACGCCCGGGACTAGCGGGGTAGAAGAGACCCAGTACTTC.

This chain uses TRBV29-1 with TRBJ1-2; 7 nucleotides agree with TRBD1. Germline CDR1 SQVTM, CDR2 ANQGSEA. With 0 bases clipped from V and 5 bases from J, the junction kept 6 bases outside the gene matches. This CDR3 is 14 amino acids long. In DNA form, the CDR3 reads TGCAGCGTTGAAGATCAAGACAGGGATTATGGCTACACCTTC. Translating it yields CSVEDQDRDYGYTF.

Many counts were recorded for this clonotype. The chain links TRBV5-1 to TRBJ1-1; 8 nucleotides agree with TRBD1. Trimming cost V 0 bases and J 7 bases; bases outside gene matches: 17. This CDR3 is 18 amino acids long. Germline CDR1 and CDR2: SGHRS and YFSETQ. CDR3 sequence: CASSLAPQGASTKGEAFF. In DNA, the CDR3 is TGCGCCAGCAGCTTGGCCCCGCAGGGGGCCTCCACGAAAGGTGAAGCTTTCTTT.

This clonotype was seen more than once but under ten times. The rearrangement links TRBV12-3 or TRBV12-4 to TRBJ1-6; 7 bases fit TRBD1. The CDR3 has 13 amino acids. J lost 9 bases, V lost 5 bases, and 4 bases had no gene match. The CDR3 region is CASSRQGFSPLHF. The CDR3 DNA reads as TGTGCCAGCAGTAGACAGGGCTTTTCACCCCTCCACTTT.

This clonotype was observed a handful of times. The rearrangement uses TRBV5-1 and TRBJ1-1, with 8 bases lining up with TRBD1. The CDR3 runs to 14 residues. The V segment lost 4 bases and the J segment 5 bases; nucleotides outside the gene matches: 7. Germline V gives CDR1 SGHRS, CDR2 YFSETQ. CDR3 residues: CASSDGQGRTEAFF. In DNA, the CDR3 is TGCGCCAGCAGCGACGGACAGGGAAGAACTGAAGCTTTCTTT.

Only a few counts were recorded for this clonotype. The CDR3 spells CASADTDTQYF. CDR3 bases: TGTGCCAGCGCTGACACAGATACGCAGTATTTT. This rearrangement joins TRBV18 to TRBJ2-3, with D unresolved. Germline V gives CDR1 KGHSH, CDR2 LQKENI. The CDR3 is made up of 11 amino acids. V lost 8 bases to trimming and J lost 2 bases, with 5 bases between them. The full variable domain, completed using reference TRBV18 and TRBJ2-3, is NAGVMQNPRHLVRRRGQEARLRCSPMKGHSHVYWYRQLPEEGLKFMVYLQKENIIDESGMPKERFSAEFPKEGPSILRIQQVVRGDSAAYFCASADTDTQYFGPGTRLTVL.

This clonotype was seen more than once but under ten times. V gene TRBV4-2 combines with J gene TRBJ2-3, with a possible D match to TRBD2 (7 bases). Trimming took off 0 bases at V and 4 bases at J, with 11 bases between the two ends. Germline V gene data show CDR1 as LGHNA and CDR2 as YNFKEQ. The CDR3 has 15 amino acids. In DNA form, the CDR3 reads TGTGCCAGCAGCCAAGATAGGGGGGGCCCAGATACGCAGTATTTT. Translating it yields CASSQDRGGPDTQYF.

This clonotype was recorded at least ten times. V gene TRBV18 combines with J gene TRBJ2-7; the D gene is possibly TRBD2 (6 bases). V shed 3 bases and J shed 1 base, with 10 bases lying between them. Germline V gives CDR1 KGHSH, CDR2 LQKENI. The CDR3 spans 14 residues. The CDR3 loop is CASSPGGRSYEQYF. The CDR3 DNA follows: TGTGCCAGCTCACCGGGGGGTAGATCCTACGAGCAGTACTTC.

The CDR3 here is CASSIPSYNEQFF. CDR3 nucleotide sequence: TGTGCCAGCAGCATACCGTCGTACAATGAGCAGTTCTTC. The chain recombines TRBV7-9 with TRBJ2-1; D unclear. Germline CDR1 is SEHNR and CDR2 is FQNEAQ (reference sequence). V dropped 5 bases and J dropped 4 bases, with 9 bases sitting between them. This CDR3 is 13 amino acids long.

This clonotype was counted a few times. V usage is TRBV25-1 and J usage is TRBJ1-1, with D uncertain. Germline V gives CDR1 MGHDK, CDR2 SYGVNS. This CDR3 is built from 12 residues. The ends were cut back, 6 bases at V and 1 base at J, with 6 bases in the middle. The chain's CDR3 is CASRQQNTEAFF. In nucleotides, the CDR3 is TGTGCCAGCAGGCAGCAGAACACTGAAGCTTTCTTT.

V usage is TRBV7-9 and J usage is TRBJ2-5; TRBD1 aligns across 7 bases. Germline V CDR1 and CDR2: SEHNR, FQNEAQ (reference sequence). The CDR3 is made up of 14 amino acids. V shed 5 bases and J 3 bases; nucleotides not matched to a gene: 6. CDR3 amino acids: CASSPPGTEETQYF. The CDR3 nucleotides are TGTGCCAGCAGCCCCCCGGGGACAGAAGAGACCCAGTACTTC. The variable domain in full, completed from reference TRBV7-9 and TRBJ2-5, reads DTGVSQNPRHKITKRGQNVTFRCDPISEHNRLYWYRQTLGQGPEFLTYFQNEAQLEKSRLLSDRFSAERPKGSFSTLEIQRTEQGDSAMYLCASSPPGTEETQYFGPGTRLLVL.

This chain uses TRBV5-6 with TRBJ2-3; 9 bases match TRBD2. Germline V gene lookup returns CDR1 SGHDT and CDR2 YYEEEE. The V and J ends lost 0 bases and 2 bases, in that order; junction bases with no gene match: 7. The CDR3 is made up of 17 amino acids. The CDR3 nucleotides are TGTGCCAGCAGCTTGGTAGAGACTAGCGGTTTCACAGATACGCAGTATTTT. Protein product: CASSLVETSGFTDTQYF.

This clonotype was detected only a few times. The chain links TRBV29-1 to TRBJ2-7; tentatively, D is TRBD1 or TRBD2 (5 bases each). CDR3 length: 12 residues. The germline V gene encodes CDR1 SQVTM and CDR2 ANQGSEA. The V end was cut by 6 bases, the J end by 3 bases, with 12 bases between. Here the CDR3 reads CSVEGRDYEQYF. As DNA, the CDR3 is TGCAGCGTCGAGGGCAGGGACTACGAGCAGTACTTC.

This chain joins TRBV7-6 and TRBJ2-1, with a weak D call TRBD2 (7 bases). Germline V gene sequence: CDR1 SGHVS, CDR2 FNYEAQ. The length of the CDR3 is 16 residues. The germline V and J ends were trimmed by 5 bases and 0 bases, with 14 bases remaining between them. The CDR3 is CASSPGGGLSYNEQFF. CDR3 nucleotide sequence: TGTGCCAGCAGCCCTGGGGGGGGGCTCTCCTACAATGAGCAGTTCTTC.

The chain is built from TRBV11-2 and TRBJ1-2, with a tentative D call TRBD1 (6 bases). Trimming left V 0 bases short and J 4 bases short, with 24 bases between. Germline assignment: CDR1 SGHAT and CDR2 FQNNGV. This CDR3 is built from 19 residues. CDR3 protein: CASSLEGGVLFGEFYGYTF. The CDR3 DNA reads as TGTGCCAGCAGCTTAGAAGGGGGTGTCCTCTTTGGAGAGTTCTATGGCTACACCTTC.